The 13 T cell receptor beta chains in this list originate from one sample, sequenced in a study of beta chain features in type 1 diabetes. Study-wide results and limits: Type 1 diabetes patients showed a moderate but significant shortening of TCRB CDR3s in all four CD4+ subsets.

Sequencing targeted expressed TCRB transcripts, as all isolated RNA had been reverse transcribed. Generated by immunoSEQ multiplex PCR, the TCRdb table keeps only in-frame clones and is missing some. The sample comprises tens of thousands of clones, almost 65% of which are singletons, and around 2.5% rests with the top ten. What these receptors recognize is not known. Specimen: Tregs from blood. The source is a woman aged 25-40 years with type 1 diabetes.

This clone has a handful of counts. The chain links TRBV29-1 to TRBJ2-1; 9 bases fit TRBD2. This CDR3 contains 15 residues. Losses at the gene ends were 2 bases for V and 7 bases for J; bases not matched to a gene: 9. Germline CDR1 reads SQVTM; CDR2 reads ANQGSEA. The CDR3 coding sequence is TGCAGCGTTGAACCTTTTAGCGGGAGCGGTAATGAGCAGTTCTTC. Translated: CSVEPFSGSGNEQFF.

The chain combines TRBV7-2 with TRBJ2-1, with 9 bases aligning to TRBD2. After removal of 0 bases from V and 6 bases from J, the junction contained 0 bases not matched to a gene. This CDR3 has 14 amino acids. Germline V lookup: CDR1 SGHTA, CDR2 FQGNSA. CDR3 region: CASSLASGSNEQFF. CDR3 bases: TGTGCCAGCAGCTTAGCTAGCGGGAGCAATGAGCAGTTCTTC.

J is TRBJ2-5 and V is TRBV30; TRBD2 agrees at 8 bases. The CDR3 runs 15 residues. The V and J ends lost 4 bases and 4 bases, in that order; junction bases with no gene match: 11. Germline CDR1 is GTSNPN and CDR2 is SVGIG (reference sequence). The CDR3, as DNA: TGTGCCTGGACGGAAACGGGAGGGCCTCGAGAGACCCAGTACTTC. It specifies CAWTETGGPRETQYF.

The V call is TRBV18, the J call TRBJ2-5; D unresolved. Trimming removed 3 bases at V and 3 bases at J, with 2 bases between. Per germline, CDR1 KGHSH and CDR2 LQKENI. The CDR3 has 11 residues. CDR3 in DNA: TGTGCCAGCTCACCTAAAGAGACCCAGTACTTC. Translated: CASSPKETQYF. The full variable domain, rest sourced from reference TRBV18 and TRBJ2-5, is NAGVMQNPRHLVRRRGQEARLRCSPMKGHSHVYWYRQLPEEGLKFMVYLQKENIIDESGMPKERFSAEFPKEGPSILRIQQVVRGDSAAYFCASSPKETQYFGPGTRLLVL.

This chain joins TRBV5-1 and TRBJ2-3; D gene unclear. Germline V gene data show CDR1 as SGHRS and CDR2 as YFSETQ. The germline V and J ends were trimmed by 4 bases and 0 bases, with 6 bases remaining between them. The CDR3 extends over 13 amino acids. CDR3 in DNA: TGCGCCAGCAGCACCGGTAGCACAGATACGCAGTATTTT. Amino acid sequence: CASSTGSTDTQYF.

This CDR3 reads CASSFPGLAGSYEQYF. The CDR3 nucleotides read TGTGCCAGCAGTTTTCCGGGACTAGCGGGCTCCTACGAGCAGTACTTC. The J gene is TRBJ2-7, the V gene TRBV28; 12 bases match TRBD2. In germline, CDR1 is MDHEN, CDR2 SYDVKM. V trimming: 3 bases; J trimming: 0 bases; junction bases outside the gene matches: 3. The CDR3 has 16 residues. Looking up the rest from reference TRBV28 and TRBJ2-7 gives the full variable domain: DVKVTQSSRYLVKRTGEKVFLECVQDMDHENMFWYRQDPGLGLRLIYFSYDVKMKEKGDIPEGYSVSREKKERFSLILESASTNQTSMYLCASSFPGLAGSYEQYFGPGTRLTVT.

The rearrangement joins TRBV28 to TRBJ2-7; D might be TRBD1 (6 bases). V was trimmed by 1 base and J by 2 bases, leaving 9 bases between them. Germline CDR1 reads MDHEN; CDR2 reads SYDVKM. The CDR3 sequence is 14 residues long. CDR3 residues: CASSLYRVAYEQYF. The CDR3 nucleotides are TGTGCCAGCAGTTTATACAGGGTTGCCTACGAGCAGTACTTC.

The rearrangement uses TRBV25-1 and TRBJ2-5; the match to TRBD1 covers 9 bases. The germline V gene has CDR1 MGHDK and CDR2 SYGVNS. V was clipped by 3 bases and J by 5 bases; unmatched bases: 7. The CDR3 consists of 15 residues. CDR3 sequence: CASSEPTGGGETQYF. The CDR3 bases are TGTGCCAGCAGTGAGCCTACAGGGGGCGGGGAGACCCAGTACTTC.

The chain recombines TRBV6-1 with TRBJ2-3; D is possibly TRBD1 (7 bases). The CDR3 loop spans 14 amino acids. Per the germline V gene, CDR1 is MNHNS and CDR2 is SASEGT. CDR3 sequence: CVGAGAGGTDTQYF. The DNA of the CDR3 is TGTGTCGGGGCCGGGGCAGGGGGGACAGATACGCAGTATTTT.

The chain combines TRBV5-4 with TRBJ1-1; TRBD1 aligns across 8 bases. The CDR3 is made up of 15 amino acids. Trimming took 4 bases from V and 1 from J; bases not matched to a gene: 6. The germline gives CDR1 SGHNT, CDR2 YYREEE (reference sequence). DNA of the CDR3: TGTGCCAGCAGCCCCTGGACAGGGAGGAACACTGAAGCTTTCTTT. Translated: CASSPWTGRNTEAFF. Full variable domain (outside the CDR3, taken from reference TRBV5-4 and TRBJ1-1): ETGVTQSPTHLIKTRGQQVTLRCSSQSGHNTVSWYQQALGQGPQFIFQYYREEENGRGNFPPRFSGLQFPNYSSELNVNALELDDSALYLCASSPWTGRNTEAFFGQGTRLTVV.

In this sample, this clone turned up once. This rearrangement joins TRBV2 to TRBJ2-7, with D maybe TRBD1 (6 bases). Looked up from germline, CDR1 is SNHLY and CDR2 is FYNNEI. This CDR3 region has 13 residues. Trimming stripped 6 bases from V and 7 bases from J, with 16 bases between. In DNA, the CDR3 is TGTGCCAGCAGGGGGGACACCCTGGAAGAGCAGTACTTC. Translating gives CASRGDTLEEQYF.

The chain joins TRBV6-5 to TRBJ2-7; 8 nucleotides line up with TRBD1. Per the germline V gene, CDR1 is MNHEY and CDR2 is SVGAGI. CDR3 size: 14 residues. Trimming took 6 bases from V and 7 from J; bases not matched to a gene: 11. CDR3 sequence (DNA): TGTGCCAGCAGCTGGGGTCAGGGGGCGGGAGAGCAGTACTTC. Its protein product is CASSWGQGAGEQYF.

The CDR3 nucleotides read TGTGCCAGCAGCTATGCAGCGGGCTTGGAGACCCAGTACTTC. Its translation is CASSYAAGLETQYF. This sequence joins TRBV5-4 and TRBJ2-5, with a possible D match to TRBD2 (6 bases). The CDR3 is 14 amino acids. V was cut by 3 bases and J by 5 bases, with 14 bases left in between. Germline V lookup: CDR1 SGHNT, CDR2 YYREEE (reference sequence). The full variable domain, rest sourced from reference TRBV5-4 and TRBJ2-5, is ETGVTQSPTHLIKTRGQQVTLRCSSQSGHNTVSWYQQALGQGPQFIFQYYREEENGRGNFPPRFSGLQFPNYSSELNVNALELDDSALYLCASSYAAGLETQYFGPGTRLLVL.